Below, 12 T cell receptor beta chains from the same sample are listed, as sequenced in a study of cytomegalovirus exposure and HLA in healthy donors (TCRdb year 2017). The library was generated by the immunoSEQ multiplex PCR assay. The multiplex PCR relied on a mix of 60 forward primers for TCR Vbeta segments and 13 reverse primers for TCR Jbeta segments. TCRdb stores this immuneACCESS table with in-frame sequences only. Part of the clones is absent; in the studies checked, under half of the shortfall reflects unresolved V genes, and no reason is known for the rest. The sample yields some 180,000 clones; roughly 72% were counted once. The biggest ten clones account for 1.5% to 2% of the sample. Sample: PBMCs. Receptors originate from a man aged 25 to 40 in good health and CMV-seronegative.

The chain couples TRBV27 to TRBJ1-5; D unresolved. The V gene lost 4 bases and the J gene lost 0 bases, with 10 bases spanning the gap. CDR3 length: 15 residues. Germline V gene sequence: CDR1 MNHEY, CDR2 SMNVEV (reference sequence). The CDR3 region is CASSSNRDSNQPQHF. CDR3 DNA sequence: TGTGCCAGCAGTTCAAACCGGGATAGCAATCAGCCCCAGCATTTT.

The chain links TRBV30 to TRBJ2-1; TRBD2 aligns across 8 bases. CDR3 length equals 15 residues. Germline V gene lookup returns CDR1 GTSNPN and CDR2 SVGIG (reference sequence). The ends lost 3 bases at V and 6 bases at J; junction bases unmatched: 10. The CDR3 DNA reads TGTGCCTGGAGATGGAGCGGGAGTGGGGTCAATGAGCAGTTCTTC. Protein: CAWRWSGSGVNEQFF.

The genes are TRBV5-5 and TRBJ2-7; weak D call: TRBD2 (6 bases). Trimming took 5 bases from V and 4 from J, leaving 19 bases between them. Germline CDR1 reads SGHKS; CDR2 reads YYEKEE (reference sequence). This CDR3 contains 15 residues. CDR3 loop: CASSRDSGGVYEQYF. The CDR3 bases are TGTGCCAGCAGTCGGGACTCCGGCGGAGTATACGAGCAGTACTTC.

The V gene is TRBV18, the J gene TRBJ1-5; 8 bases fit TRBD1. CDR1 and CDR2 (germline): KGHSH, LQKENI. This CDR3 contains 16 residues. J was trimmed by 1 base and V by 4 bases; bases with no gene match: 6. The CDR3 DNA sequence: TGTGCCAGCTCACAATCTCGACAGGGGAGCAATCAGCCCCAGCATTTT. Amino acids: CASSQSRQGSNQPQHF. The full variable domain, its missing parts supplied by reference TRBV18 and TRBJ1-5, is NAGVMQNPRHLVRRRGQEARLRCSPMKGHSHVYWYRQLPEEGLKFMVYLQKENIIDESGMPKERFSAEFPKEGPSILRIQQVVRGDSAAYFCASSQSRQGSNQPQHFGDGTRLSIL.

This chain joins TRBV7-9 and TRBJ2-3; 10 bases map to TRBD2. This CDR3 is built from 14 residues. V gave up 0 bases and J gave up 6 bases; unmatched junction bases: 0. CDR1 SEHNR and CDR2 FQNEAQ come from the germline V gene (reference sequence). This CDR3 is CASSLASGRDTQYF. In DNA form, the CDR3 reads TGTGCCAGCAGCTTAGCTAGCGGGAGGGATACGCAGTATTTT. The variable domain in full, with the rest retrieved from reference TRBV7-9 and TRBJ2-3, is DTGVSQNPRHKITKRGQNVTFRCDPISEHNRLYWYRQTLGQGPEFLTYFQNEAQLEKSRLLSDRFSAERPKGSFSTLEIQRTEQGDSAMYLCASSLASGRDTQYFGPGTRLTVL.

V gene TRBV18 combines with J gene TRBJ2-3, with 8 bases matching TRBD2. The V gene end was trimmed by 2 bases and the J gene end by 3 bases; junction bases not matched to a gene: 19. Germline CDR1 and CDR2: KGHSH and LQKENI. There are 20 residues in the CDR3. The CDR3 region has the DNA TGTGCCAGCTCACCATTTGAGTTCCGTGGCCGGGAGGGCCTTACAGATACGCAGTATTTT. It yields the protein CASSPFEFRGREGLTDTQYF.

Only a few counts were recorded for this clone. J is TRBJ1-4 and V is TRBV11-2, with D perhaps TRBD1 (6 bases). Germline V gives CDR1 SGHAT, CDR2 FQNNGV. With 1 base removed from V and 7 bases from J, the gap between germline ends came to 7 bases. CDR3 length: 13 amino acids. CDR3 protein: CASSLVRGEKLFF. CDR3 bases: TGTGCCAGCAGCTTAGTCAGGGGTGAAAAACTGTTTTTT. Together with reference TRBV11-2 and TRBJ1-4, the CDR3 gives the full variable domain: EAGVAQSPRYKIIEKRQSVAFWCNPISGHATLYWYQQILGQGPKLLIQFQNNGVVDDSQLPKDRFSAERLKGVDSTLKIQPAKLEDSAVYLCASSLVRGEKLFFGSGTQLSVL.

This clone was found once. This chain links TRBV14 with TRBJ1-2; no reliable D call. Germline CDR1 and CDR2: SGHDN and FVKESK. Trimming took 2 bases from V and 5 from J, leaving 15 bases between them. There are 15 residues in the CDR3. This CDR3 reads CASSQSRVPGYGYTF. The CDR3 bases are TGTGCCAGCAGCCAATCCCGGGTCCCGGGGTATGGCTACACCTTC.

A single count supports this clone. The V call is TRBV5-4, the J call TRBJ2-4, with 7 bases identical to TRBD1. Trimming removed 0 bases from V and 7 bases from J; junction bases left unmatched: 1. CDR3 length equals 13 residues. Germline V lookup: CDR1 SGHNT, CDR2 YYREEE (reference sequence). The CDR3 reads CASSLGGGNIQYF. The CDR3 nucleotides are TGTGCCAGCAGCTTGGGAGGGGGCAACATTCAGTACTTC.

V is TRBV5-1 and J is TRBJ1-2; 12 bases fit TRBD1. Germline V gives CDR1 SGHRS, CDR2 YFSETQ. The V and J ends lost 0 bases and 2 bases, in that order; junction bases with no gene match: 5. The CDR3 loop spans 17 amino acids. The CDR3 protein is CASSLGDRGQKNYGYTF. The CDR3 DNA follows: TGCGCCAGCAGCTTGGGGGACAGGGGGCAGAAGAACTATGGCTACACCTTC. Variable domain in full (rest from reference TRBV5-1 and TRBJ1-2): KAGVTQTPRYLIKTRGQQVTLSCSPISGHRSVSWYQQTPGQGLQFLFEYFSETQRNKGNFPGRFSGRQFSNSRSEMNVSTLELGDSALYLCASSLGDRGQKNYGYTFGSGTRLTVV.

The CDR3 sequence is CASSFLSGTSGHNEQFF. The CDR3 region has the DNA TGTGCCAGCAGCTTCCTCTCCGGGACTAGCGGGCACAATGAGCAGTTCTTC. The V gene is TRBV11-2, the J gene TRBJ2-1; the match to TRBD2 covers 12 bases. Germline CDR1 and CDR2: SGHAT and FQNNGV. This CDR3 region has 17 residues. The junction had 8 bases not matched to a gene; V was cut back by 3 bases and J by 5 bases.

The V and J genes are TRBV11-2 and TRBJ1-3, with TRBD1 as a possible D gene (5 bases). V was shortened by 1 base and J by 2 bases, with 9 bases between the two germline ends. In germline, CDR1 is SGHAT, CDR2 FQNNGV. This CDR3 has 15 residues. CDR3 sequence reads: CASSLGAGAGNTIYF. For the CDR3, the DNA is TGTGCCAGCAGCTTAGGGGCGGGGGCTGGAAACACCATATATTTT.